Listed below are T cell receptor beta chains from one sample, sequenced in a study of cytomegalovirus exposure and HLA in healthy donors. The data were produced by immunoSEQ multiplex PCR, yet TCRdb's version contains in-frame clones alone and is incomplete. Of around 100,000 clones listed, about 71% are singletons. Sequenced: PBMCs. These receptors all come from a woman aged 45-60 years in good health and CMV-seronegative. CDR3s include the opening cysteine and the closing phenylalanine or tryptophan. The size field is filled for only some rows; it gives once, few, many or a size class.

clone_size	v_call	cdr3_aa
-	TRBV19	CASSQDSTGEQPQHF
-	TRBV6-1	CASSELAVNTEAFF
few	TRBV30	CAWSLFAGMDEQFF
-	TRBV29-1	CSVEVLAGANEQFF
-	TRBV7-3	CASSLTSGASSFAEQFF
few	TRBV30	CAWRGAGFYGYTF
-	TRBV4-1	CASSQDFGFGEETQYF
-	TRBV6-6	CASSSLPGETQYF
-	TRBV27	CASRTSGHVSYEQYF
-	TRBV5-5	CASNQGVEETQYF
-	TRBV30	CAWNLAGETQYF
-	TRBV19	CASKGRAVYSNQPQHF
-	TRBV10-1	CASSESPGEGTGELFF
few	TRBV6-6	CASSLGQDPTEAFF
once	TRBV5-1	CASSYSEGQPQHF
-	TRBV6-6	CASSTDTDYGYTF
-	TRBV9	CASSVGLAGGRETQYF
-	TRBV4-2	CASSQVSGRGLSEAFF
-	TRBV7-2	CASSSYQETQYF
-	TRBV10-3	CAISGVPGVNTEAFF
-	TRBV6-1	CASSAPGQGQDTQYF
-	TRBV7-9	CASSLGLLAGGVMVSEQYF
-	TRBV5-1	CASTTGQGGFGNIQYF
once	TRBV13	CASRVLAGYNEQFF
few	TRBV11-2	CASSRLERNSYEQYF
few	TRBV2	CASKGDGGSSYEQYF
few	TRBV30	CAWSQDLRGTQYF
-	TRBV30	CAWTRDRDETEAFF